This T cell receptor beta chain emerged from a study of naive and memory T cell subsets. Study results and limitations: Over 90% of naive TCR sequences appeared only once after error correction, unlike memory subsets. A few larger clonotypes appeared in naive repertoires, especially CD8, possibly memory cells re-expressing CD45RA. Gini index rose across naive, CM, EM and EMRA in CD4 and CD8.

The beta constant-region primer was an equimolar mix of two oligonucleotides covering TRBC1 and TRBC2. Ligated cDNA was amplified by four rounds of PCR with nested alpha and beta constant-region primers and SP2. MiXCR was run by TCRdb on the UMI-ligation and nested PCR reads, yielding one entry per CDR3 protein. The sample records roughly 100,000 distinct CDR3 sequences, 11% being singletons. This clonotype was observed many times. Antigen: not known. An end of the junction differs from the germline gene, which may be a read error. This CDR3 spans 14 amino acids. Germline V lookup: CDR1 LGHDT, CDR2 YNNKEL (reference sequence). CMV status came from CD4+ IFNgamma after overnight CMV lysate stimulation.

Sequences were obtained from naive CD4+ T cells from blood. The sequence was collected from a human donor in good health. V usage is TRBV3-1 and J usage is TRBJ1-1; no reliable D call. CDR3 amino acids: CASSQDRLNTEAFF. Here the CDR3 DNA reads TGTGCCAGCAGCCAAGATAGACTAAACACCGAAGCTTTCTTT.